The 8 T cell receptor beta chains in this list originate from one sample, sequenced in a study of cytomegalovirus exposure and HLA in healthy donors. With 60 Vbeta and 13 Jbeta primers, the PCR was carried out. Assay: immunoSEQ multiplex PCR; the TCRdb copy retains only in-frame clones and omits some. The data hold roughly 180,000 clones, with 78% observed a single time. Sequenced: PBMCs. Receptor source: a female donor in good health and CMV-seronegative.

In nucleotides, the CDR3 is TGTGCCACCAGCAGAGGGGACAGTTCCACAGATACGCAGTATTTT. The encoded protein is CATSRGDSSTDTQYF. This chain connects TRBV15 to TRBJ2-3, with 7 nucleotides matching TRBD1. Germline V lookup: CDR1 LNHNV, CDR2 YYDKDF (reference sequence). This CDR3 spans 15 amino acids. V trimming: 1 base; J trimming: 2 bases; junction bases outside the gene matches: 3.

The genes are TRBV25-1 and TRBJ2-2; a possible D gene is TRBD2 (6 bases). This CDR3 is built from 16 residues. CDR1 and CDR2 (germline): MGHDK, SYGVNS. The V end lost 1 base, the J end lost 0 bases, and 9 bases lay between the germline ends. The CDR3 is CASSEWGLTNTGELFF. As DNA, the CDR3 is TGTGCCAGCAGTGAATGGGGACTCACGAACACCGGGGAGCTGTTTTTT.

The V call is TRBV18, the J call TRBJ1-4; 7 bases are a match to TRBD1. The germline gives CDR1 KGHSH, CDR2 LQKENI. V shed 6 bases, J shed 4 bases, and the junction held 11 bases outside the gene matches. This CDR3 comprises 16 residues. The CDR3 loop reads CASSQNQQGYNEKLFF. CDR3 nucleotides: TGTGCCAGCTCCCAGAACCAACAGGGGTATAATGAAAAACTGTTTTTT. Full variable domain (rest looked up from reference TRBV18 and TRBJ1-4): NAGVMQNPRHLVRRRGQEARLRCSPMKGHSHVYWYRQLPEEGLKFMVYLQKENIIDESGMPKERFSAEFPKEGPSILRIQQVVRGDSAAYFCASSQNQQGYNEKLFFGSGTQLSVL.

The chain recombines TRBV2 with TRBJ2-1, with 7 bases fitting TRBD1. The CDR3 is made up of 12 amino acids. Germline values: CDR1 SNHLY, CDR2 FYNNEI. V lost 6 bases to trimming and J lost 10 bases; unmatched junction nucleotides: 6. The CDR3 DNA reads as TGTGCCAGCAGCCCGACAGGGAAAGAGCAGTTCTTC. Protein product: CASSPTGKEQFF.

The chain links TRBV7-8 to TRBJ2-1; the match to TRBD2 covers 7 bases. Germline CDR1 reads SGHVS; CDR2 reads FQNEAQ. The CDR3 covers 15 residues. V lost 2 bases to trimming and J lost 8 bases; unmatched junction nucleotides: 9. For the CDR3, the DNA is TGTGCCAGCAGCTTACTAGCGGTCCCTAAGTATGAGCAGTTCTTC. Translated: CASSLLAVPKYEQFF.

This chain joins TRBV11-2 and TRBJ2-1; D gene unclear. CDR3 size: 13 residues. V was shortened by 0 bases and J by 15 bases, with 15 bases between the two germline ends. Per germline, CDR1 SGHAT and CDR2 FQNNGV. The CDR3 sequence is CASSLDPVVVPFF. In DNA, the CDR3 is TGTGCCAGCAGCTTAGATCCGGTAGTAGTTCCGTTCTTC.

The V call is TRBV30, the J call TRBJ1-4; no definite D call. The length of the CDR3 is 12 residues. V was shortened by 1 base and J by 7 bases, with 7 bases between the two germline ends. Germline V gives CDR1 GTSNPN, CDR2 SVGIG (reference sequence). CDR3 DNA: TGTGCCTGGAGTGGCCTGCGTGAAAAACTGTTTTTT. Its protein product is CAWSGLREKLFF.

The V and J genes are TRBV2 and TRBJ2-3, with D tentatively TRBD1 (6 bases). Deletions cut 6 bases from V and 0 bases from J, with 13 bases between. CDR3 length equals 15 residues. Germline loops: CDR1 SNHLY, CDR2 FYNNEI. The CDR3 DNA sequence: TGTGCCAGCAGACGACAGGCACCTAGCACAGATACGCAGTATTTT. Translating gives CASRRQAPSTDTQYF.